This T cell receptor beta chain appears in the sequencing data of a study of OX40 agonist ivuxolimab in advanced cancers. Study context: Every 2 weeks, patients got intravenous ivuxolimab at one of six dose levels (0.01-10 mg/kg). Findings and limits, study-wide: At 0.1 to 3.0 mg/kg and by week 6, clonal expansion occurred in CD4+ and CD8+ blood T cells. There were, on average, more expanded clones in CD8+ T cells than in CD4+.

There are 15 residues in the CDR3. The germline V gene has CDR1 LGHNA and CDR2 YSLEER. Trimming pared 0 bases from V and 5 bases from J, leaving 12 bases between. TCRdb's table, derived via immunoSEQ multiplex PCR, lists solely in-frame clones and lacks some. This table holds fewer than 120,000 clones, over 85% found once. On this clone itself: Its antigen remains unknown.

This TCR derives from an adult with an advanced solid tumor such as melanoma, head and neck, liver or kidney cancer. The J gene is TRBJ2-3, the V gene TRBV4-3, with D possibly being TRBD2 (6 bases). Here the sequenced sample was CD4+ or CD8+ T cells sorted from blood, taken in a trial of the OX40 agonist ivuxolimab. DNA of the CDR3: TGCGCCAGCAGCCAAGATAAACTGGGACTAGATACGCAGTATTTT. Residues: CASSQDKLGLDTQYF.